These 23 T cell receptor beta chains were all obtained from the same sample, sequenced in a study of control samples from healthy donors and cancer patients. Method: immunoSEQ multiplex PCR; TCRdb's copy keeps in-frame clones and lacks some. The table records about 99,000 clones, 75% to 90% of them present only once. Source material: PBMCs. The receptor set was obtained from a man aged 60 to 75 with lung cancer.

V gene TRBV20-1 combines with J gene TRBJ2-7; D possibly corresponds to TRBD1 (5 bases). Trimming stripped 5 bases from V and 4 bases from J, with 9 bases between. The CDR3 runs 11 residues. CDR1 and CDR2 (germline): DFQATT, SNEGSKA (reference sequence). CDR3 coding DNA: TGCAGTGCTCCTCAGGGTTACGAGCAGTACTTC. Its translation is CSAPQGYEQYF.

The chain recombines TRBV3-1 (or the pseudogene TRBV3-2) with TRBJ1-4; D is uncertain. Germline V gene lookup returns CDR1 LGHDT and CDR2 YNNKEL (reference sequence). The V end was cut by 4 bases, the J end by 8 bases, with 8 bases between. CDR3 length: 12 residues. CDR3 sequence (DNA): TGTGCCAGCAGCCCATCTGGGGAAAAACTGTTTTTT. It yields the protein CASSPSGEKLFF.

The gene calls are TRBV6-4 and TRBJ2-5; D is perhaps TRBD1 (6 bases). Trimming left V 6 bases short and J 4 bases short, with 18 bases between. The CDR3 spans 15 residues. The germline V gene has CDR1 MRHNA and CDR2 SNTAGT. CDR3 sequence (DNA): TGTGCCAGCAGCAAGACAGGTGGATTTGGAGAGACCCAGTACTTC. It specifies CASSKTGGFGETQYF.

The rearrangement uses TRBV4-2 and TRBJ1-2; D call uncertain. Trimming pared 0 bases from V and 0 bases from J, leaving 8 bases between. CDR3 length: 15 amino acids. From germline, CDR1 is LGHNA and CDR2 YNFKEQ. CDR3 sequence: CASSQDQTANYGYTF. The CDR3, as DNA: TGTGCCAGCAGCCAAGATCAAACAGCTAACTATGGCTACACCTTC.

The V and J genes are TRBV30 and TRBJ1-3, with no clear D. Trimming took off 2 bases at V and 8 bases at J, with 10 bases between the two ends. The germline V gene encodes CDR1 GTSNPN and CDR2 SVGIG (reference sequence). The CDR3 totals 12 residues. The CDR3 is CAWSRGRDTIYF. The CDR3 region has the DNA TGTGCCTGGAGTCGGGGAAGAGACACCATATATTTT.

J is TRBJ1-1 and V is TRBV11-1, with D hard to call. Per the germline V gene, CDR1 is SGHAT and CDR2 is FQDESV (reference sequence). The CDR3 spans 15 residues. Trimming removed 1 base from V and 1 base from J, with 10 bases in between. For the CDR3, the DNA is TGTGCCAGCAGCTTAGGAGACGCCCGGAACACTGAAGCTTTCTTT. Translated: CASSLGDARNTEAFF.

There are a few counts of this clone. The gene calls are TRBV2 and TRBJ1-5; a possible D gene is TRBD1 (6 bases). V lost 0 bases and J lost 0, with 15 bases in between. The CDR3 is 18 residues long. Germline assignment: CDR1 SNHLY and CDR2 FYNNEI. DNA for the CDR3: TGTGCCAGCAGTGAAGCGCTTCCAGGGGCCTATAGCAATCAGCCCCAGCATTTT. Amino acids: CASSEALPGAYSNQPQHF. Full variable domain (outside the CDR3, taken from reference TRBV2 and TRBJ1-5): EPEVTQTPSHQVTQMGQEVILRCVPISNHLYFYWYRQILGQKVEFLVSFYNNEISEKSEIFDDQFSVERPDGSNFTLKIRSTKLEDSAMYFCASSEALPGAYSNQPQHFGDGTRLSIL.

This chain links TRBV12-3 or TRBV12-4 with TRBJ2-2; D is unclear. CDR3 length: 13 residues. V was trimmed by 6 bases and J by 4 bases, leaving 9 bases between them. CDR3 protein: CASSPWSTGELFF. Written as DNA, the CDR3 is TGTGCCAGCAGCCCGTGGAGCACCGGGGAGCTGTTTTTT.

V usage is TRBV2 and J usage is TRBJ2-2, with 10 bases lining up with TRBD1. The germline CDR1 and CDR2 sequences are SNHLY and FYNNEI. J lost 0 bases, V lost 5 bases, and 3 bases had no gene match. CDR3 length: 16 amino acids. CDR3 loop: CASSLGTGANTGELFF. The CDR3 DNA reads TGTGCCAGCAGTTTGGGGACAGGGGCGAACACCGGGGAGCTGTTTTTT. Filled out from reference TRBV2 and TRBJ2-2, the complete variable domain reads EPEVTQTPSHQVTQMGQEVILRCVPISNHLYFYWYRQILGQKVEFLVSFYNNEISEKSEIFDDQFSVERPDGSNFTLKIRSTKLEDSAMYFCASSLGTGANTGELFFGEGSRLTVL.

The rearrangement uses TRBV19 and TRBJ1-2; unclear D gene. This CDR3 is built from 15 residues. CDR1 LNHDA and CDR2 SQIVND come from the germline V gene (reference sequence). The ends were cut back, 1 base at V and 8 bases at J, with 17 bases in the middle. Here the CDR3 reads CASSIGPSGKRGYTF. For the CDR3, the DNA is TGTGCCAGTAGTATAGGCCCCTCGGGAAAACGGGGCTACACCTTC.

The rearrangement joins TRBV10-1 to TRBJ2-6, with D hard to call. The V end was cut by 0 bases, the J end by 0 bases, with 6 bases between. This CDR3 region has 16 residues. Germline CDR1 reads WNHNN; CDR2 reads SYGVQD (reference sequence). CDR3 coding DNA: TGCGCCAGCAGTGAGTCGGTAGGCTCTGGGGCCAACGTCCTGACTTTC. Translated, it gives CASSESVGSGANVLTF.

The chain employs TRBV5-1 and TRBJ2-7; D tentatively fits TRBD1 or TRBD2 (5 bases each). The germline gives CDR1 SGHRS, CDR2 YFSETQ. The CDR3 loop spans 15 amino acids. Trimming took 4 bases from V and 4 from J, leaving 18 bases between them. CDR3 nucleotide sequence: TGCGCCAGCAGCCCAGTCGGGGCGGAAGGTTACGAGCAGTACTTC. Amino acid sequence: CASSPVGAEGYEQYF.

V gene TRBV5-1 combines with J gene TRBJ2-1; the match to TRBD1 covers 8 bases. In germline, CDR1 is SGHRS, CDR2 YFSETQ. This CDR3 comprises 13 residues. After removal of 4 bases from V and 8 bases from J, the junction contained 5 bases not matched to a gene. The CDR3 protein is CASSLGQGHEQFF. The CDR3 nucleotides are TGCGCCAGCAGCCTCGGACAGGGACATGAGCAGTTCTTC.

The chain carries TRBV12-3 or TRBV12-4 and TRBJ1-4, with D unclear. The CDR3 spans 13 residues. Trimming removed 6 bases from V and 5 bases from J, with 10 bases in between. The CDR3 is CASSTDTNEKLFF. In DNA form, the CDR3 reads TGTGCCAGCAGCACCGACACGAATGAAAAACTGTTTTTT.

This rearrangement joins TRBV5-1 to TRBJ1-3; D is unresolved. The CDR3 runs 16 residues. Germline V gene sequence: CDR1 SGHRS, CDR2 YFSETQ. The V gene lost 3 bases and the J gene lost 4 bases, with 17 bases spanning the gap. The CDR3 region has the DNA TGCGCCAGCAGCTCTGAGGTACAGCCTTCAGGAAACACCATATATTTT. Encoded protein: CASSSEVQPSGNTIYF.

The chain recombines TRBV2 with TRBJ1-4; TRBD1 aligns across 7 bases. The V gene's germline CDR1 is SNHLY and CDR2 FYNNEI. CDR3 length equals 16 residues. V trimming: 1 base; J trimming: 7 bases; junction bases outside the gene matches: 9. The CDR3 nucleotides are TGTGCCAGCAGTGAAGGAGGGGGCAGGGGTAGTGAAAAACTGTTTTTT. Protein: CASSEGGGRGSEKLFF.

The V call is TRBV10-3, the J call TRBJ1-2; D is uncertain. Germline loops: CDR1 ENHRY, CDR2 SYGVKD. Trimming removed 0 bases at V and 2 bases at J, with 7 bases between. The CDR3 is 14 amino acids. The CDR3 DNA reads as TGTGCCATCAGTGAGTCGAACAGCAACTATGGCTACACCTTC. Its translation: CAISESNSNYGYTF.

The genes are TRBV6-4 and TRBJ2-5; 9 bases fit TRBD1. V was pared by 5 bases and J by 3 bases, with 1 base of the junction left unmatched. In germline, CDR1 is MRHNA, CDR2 SNTAGT. The CDR3 sequence is 13 residues long. CDR3 region: CASSRDREETQYF. The CDR3 DNA reads as TGTGCCAGCAGTCGGGACAGGGAAGAGACCCAGTACTTC.

There are a few counts of this clone. This rearrangement joins TRBV6-4 to TRBJ2-2; 8 bases fit TRBD2. The CDR3 is 14 amino acids. Unmatched junction bases numbered 0, after V lost 2 bases and J lost 4 bases. The V gene's germline CDR1 is MRHNA and CDR2 SNTAGT. CDR3 in amino acids: CASSDGTSTGELFF. For the CDR3, the DNA is TGTGCCAGCAGTGACGGGACTAGCACCGGGGAGCTGTTTTTT.

The rearrangement joins TRBV5-1 to TRBJ2-2; D may be TRBD1 or TRBD2 (6 bases each). Trimming stripped 0 bases from V and 5 bases from J, with 11 bases between. The germline CDR1 and CDR2 sequences are SGHRS and YFSETQ. This CDR3 has 15 residues. The CDR3 protein is CASSLGLGGTGELFF. In DNA, the CDR3 is TGCGCCAGCAGCTTGGGACTAGGGGGAACCGGGGAGCTGTTTTTT.

The CDR3: CASSSYPLYGYTF. In nucleotides, the CDR3 is TGTGCCAGCAGCTCGTACCCCCTCTATGGCTACACCTTC. The chain recombines TRBV5-5 with TRBJ1-2; no clear D gene. Germline assignment: CDR1 SGHKS and CDR2 YYEKEE (reference sequence). The length of the CDR3 is 13 residues. V lost 3 bases, J lost 4 bases, and 10 bases lay in between.

The chain is built from TRBV6-1 and TRBJ2-4; tentatively, D is TRBD1 (5 bases). Between the trimmed V and J ends, which lost 0 bases and 1 base, there was a span of 10 bases. Germline CDR1 reads MNHNS; CDR2 reads SASEGT. The CDR3 is made up of 16 amino acids. The CDR3 coding sequence is TGTGCCAGCAGTGAAGCGCTTCAGGGTGCCAAAAACATTCAGTACTTC. Translation gives CASSEALQGAKNIQYF.

The chain recombines TRBV5-4 with TRBJ1-2, with TRBD1 as a possible D gene (6 bases). The V gene's germline CDR1 is SGHNT and CDR2 YYREEE (reference sequence). The CDR3 is made up of 16 amino acids. The V gene lost 0 bases and the J gene lost 5 bases, with 17 bases spanning the gap. This chain's CDR3 is CASSLGRGGMDYGYTF. The CDR3 DNA follows: TGTGCCAGCAGCTTGGGGAGGGGGGGAATGGATTATGGCTACACCTTC.